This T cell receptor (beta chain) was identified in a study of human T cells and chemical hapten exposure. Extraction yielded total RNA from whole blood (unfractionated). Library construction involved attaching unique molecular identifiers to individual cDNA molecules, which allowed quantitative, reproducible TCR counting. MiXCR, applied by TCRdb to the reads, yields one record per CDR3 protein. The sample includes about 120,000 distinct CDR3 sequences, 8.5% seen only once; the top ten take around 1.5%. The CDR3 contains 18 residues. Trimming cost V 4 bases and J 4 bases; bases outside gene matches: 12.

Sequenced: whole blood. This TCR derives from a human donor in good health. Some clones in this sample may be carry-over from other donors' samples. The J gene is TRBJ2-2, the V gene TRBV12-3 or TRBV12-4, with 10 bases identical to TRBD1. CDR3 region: CASSSGTGAGWITGELFF. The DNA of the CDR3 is TGTGCCAGCAGTTCGGGGACAGGGGCGGGCTGGATCACCGGGGAGCTGTTTTTT.